A selection of T cell receptor beta chains follows, all from one sample in a study of control samples from healthy donors and cancer patients. Assay: immunoSEQ multiplex PCR; the TCRdb copy retains only in-frame clones and omits some. The sample has about 140,000 clones, roughly 92% seen once. Source material: blood. These TCRs come from a young man in good health. The CDR3 runs from the conserved cysteine through the conserved F or W. D genes are given only for firm matches. Some rows mark clone size as missing; the rest say once, few, many or name a class of expanded clone.

V,J,D,size,DNA,CDR3
TRBV18,TRBJ2-1,TRBD2,.,TGTGCCAGCTCACACGAGGGAGGGCTTGGCTCCTACAATGAGCAGTTCTTC,CASSHEGGLGSYNEQFF
TRBV19,TRBJ2-5,.,.,TGTGCCAGTAGTATAGGGGCTCCAGGCCGGGAGACCCAGTACTTC,CASSIGAPGRETQYF
TRBV3-1/TRBV3-2,TRBJ1-1,.,.,TGTGCCAGCAGCCAGGGGGGTCTGAAGAGACGGACTGAAGCTTTCTTT,CASSQGGLKRRTEAFF
TRBV6-1,TRBJ1-2,TRBD1,.,TGTGCCAGCAGTGAAGAAGGGACAGGGGGGCTCTATGGCTACACCTTC,CASSEEGTGGLYGYTF
TRBV6-5,TRBJ1-2,TRBD1,.,TGTGCCAGCACCCCGGGACAGGCCTCCGTCGGCTACACCTTC,CASTPGQASVGYTF
TRBV4-2,TRBJ2-3,TRBD2,.,TGTGCCAGCAGCCAAACCGGGACTAGCGGCTCGCTGGATACGCAGTATTTT,CASSQTGTSGSLDTQYF
TRBV9,TRBJ1-3,.,once,TGTGCCAGCACAGGTCCCTCTGGAAACACCATATATTTT,CASTGPSGNTIYF
TRBV28,TRBJ1-2,TRBD1,.,TGTGCCAGCAGCGGAACGTCTGGGACAGGGGGCGATGGCTACACCTTC,CASSGTSGTGGDGYTF
TRBV19,TRBJ1-2,TRBD1,.,TGTGCCAGTAGTACACAGGGGGCTGGTAACTATGGCTACACCTTC,CASSTQGAGNYGYTF
TRBV19,TRBJ2-1,TRBD2,.,TGTGCCAGTAATCCGGGACTAGCTGACAATGAGCAGTTCTTC,CASNPGLADNEQFF
TRBV28,TRBJ2-2,TRBD1,.,TGTGCCAGCAGTACAGGGACAGGGAAGTCCGGGGAGCTGTTTTTT,CASSTGTGKSGELFF
TRBV7-9,TRBJ2-1,TRBD2,.,TGTGCCAGCAGCCCCTTTAGCGGGGGTTACAATGAGCAGTTCTTC,CASSPFSGGYNEQFF
TRBV7-8,TRBJ2-6,.,.,TGTGCCAGCAGCTTAGCGCGCTCCTCTGGGGCCAACGTCCTGACTTTC,CASSLARSSGANVLTF
TRBV12-3/TRBV12-4,TRBJ2-7,.,.,TGTGCCAGCAGTTCAGGGGCCTACGAGCAGTACTTC,CASSSGAYEQYF
TRBV30,TRBJ1-1,.,.,TGTGCCTGGGCCAGGGGCCGCACAAGGATCCTGAACACTGAAGCTTTCTTT,CAWARGRTRILNTEAFF
TRBV25-1,TRBJ2-1,TRBD2,.,TGTGCCAGCAGTGGTGGACTAGCACGGGTCAATGAGCAGTTCTTC,CASSGGLARVNEQFF
TRBV4-1,TRBJ2-5,TRBD2,medium-sized,TGCGCCAGCAGCCCTTACCCTGCGTTTCTAGCGGGAGGAATCCAGTACTTC,CASSPYPAFLAGGIQYF
TRBV7-9,TRBJ2-3,TRBD2,.,TGTGCCAGCAGCACCAGTCCGGGACTAGCGGGAGGAGCGGATACGCAGTATTTT,CASSTSPGLAGGADTQYF
TRBV28,TRBJ2-2,.,.,TGTGCCAGCAGTCGGTTCGGAGGGCGAGATTCGAACACCGGGGAGCTGTTTTTT,CASSRFGGRDSNTGELFF
TRBV7-9,TRBJ2-7,.,.,TGTGCCAGCAGCTTAGACGGTACCTACGAGCAGTACTTC,CASSLDGTYEQYF
TRBV5-4,TRBJ2-7,TRBD1,.,TGTGCCAGCAGCCCGGGACAGGGTAGGAACGAGCAGTACTTC,CASSPGQGRNEQYF
TRBV7-3,TRBJ2-1,.,.,TGTGCCAGCAGCTTAATTCCGGGACCTCTCAATGAGCAGTTCTTC,CASSLIPGPLNEQFF
TRBV5-1,TRBJ2-7,TRBD2,once,TGCGCCAGCAGGTCGACTAGCGGGAGGCTGAAGTTGTACGAGCAGTACTTC,CASRSTSGRLKLYEQYF
TRBV3-1/TRBV3-2,TRBJ2-7,TRBD1,.,TGTGCCAGCAGCCCGATACCAGTGGACAGGGGGCATTCGTACGAGCAGTACTTC,CASSPIPVDRGHSYEQYF
TRBV14,TRBJ1-2,.,.,TGTGCCAGCAGCCAAGCGCACGTAGGGGGCTACACCTTC,CASSQAHVGGYTF
TRBV19,TRBJ2-2,TRBD1,.,TGTGCCAGTAGTATAAGGACAGGGGCAACCGGGGAGCTGTTTTTT,CASSIRTGATGELFF
TRBV6-2/TRBV6-3,TRBJ1-2,.,.,TGTGCCAGCAGCGCCGGACTCACGGAGAGATATTGGGGCTACACCTTC,CASSAGLTERYWGYTF
TRBV27,TRBJ1-6,.,.,TGTGCCAGCAGTTTATGGGGTTCGGGTGATAATTCACCCCTCCACTTT,CASSLWGSGDNSPLHF
TRBV7-2,TRBJ2-2,.,once,TGTGCCAGCAGCTTAGAGAGTACCGGGGAGCTGTTTTTT,CASSLESTGELFF
TRBV5-5,TRBJ1-2,.,.,TGTGCCAGCAGCTCCATTCCCGGGACCACTAACTATGGCTACACCTTC,CASSSIPGTTNYGYTF
TRBV6-5,TRBJ2-7,.,.,TGTGCCAGCAGTACAGGACTCACCTACGAGCAGTACTTC,CASSTGLTYEQYF
TRBV29-1,TRBJ1-1,TRBD1,.,TGCAGCGTCAGCAGGGGGCCGGGTGAAGCTTTCTTT,CSVSRGPGEAFF
TRBV28,TRBJ1-3,.,.,TGTGCCAGCAGTTTACCACCCTTCAAGACTCGGGACGTAGACCGCTCTGGAAACACCATATATTTT,CASSLPPFKTRDVDRSGNTIYF
TRBV7-8,TRBJ1-2,.,.,TGTGCCAGCAGCTTAGCAGGGTCTGACTATGGCTACACCTTC,CASSLAGSDYGYTF
TRBV6-5,TRBJ1-1,.,.,TGTGCCAGCAGAGTACAGGGACAAGGCACTGAAGCTTTCTTT,CASRVQGQGTEAFF
TRBV11-2,TRBJ1-6,.,.,TGTGCCAGCTCCCAAATCGACAGTGCTAAGCATTCACCCCTCCACTTT,CASSQIDSAKHSPLHF
TRBV29-1,TRBJ1-2,.,.,TGCAGCGTTGACTTACTGACTAACTATGGCTACACCTTC,CSVDLLTNYGYTF
TRBV10-2,TRBJ2-7,TRBD1,.,TGCGCCAGTCGACAGGGAAACGAGCAGTACTTC,CASRQGNEQYF
TRBV29-1,TRBJ2-1,.,.,TGCAGCTTGGGAGAGGGCGACTACAATGAGCAGTTCTTC,CSLGEGDYNEQFF
TRBV5-1,TRBJ1-6,.,.,TGCGCCAGCGCGACGGGTAACACCTATAATTCACCCCTCCACTTT,CASATGNTYNSPLHF
TRBV9,TRBJ1-3,TRBD1,.,TGTGCCAGCAGCAAAGACAGGGGGCCTGGAAACACCATATATTTT,CASSKDRGPGNTIYF
TRBV14,TRBJ1-2,.,.,TGTGCCAGCAGCCAAGTATACGGGGGGATAGGCGGCTACACCTTC,CASSQVYGGIGGYTF
TRBV2,TRBJ2-7,.,.,TGTGCCAGCAGGGCCGCCCAATTCGGATCCTACGAGCAGTACTTC,CASRAAQFGSYEQYF
TRBV29-1,TRBJ1-2,.,.,TGCAGCGTCCAGAGGCCTGGTACCGGTGGCTACACCTTC,CSVQRPGTGGYTF
TRBV28,TRBJ1-3,.,.,TGTGCCAGCAAGGTCGACAGGAGCTCTGGAAACACCATATATTTT,CASKVDRSSGNTIYF
TRBV6-4,TRBJ1-1,TRBD1,.,TGTGCCAGTTCCTCGGGACAGGGGAACACTGAAGCTTTCTTT,CASSSGQGNTEAFF